The rows below give T cell receptor beta chains drawn from one sample of a study of blood T cell repertoires in COVID-19. This table comes from immunoSEQ multiplex PCR, and its TCRdb copy is limited to in-frame clones, with some not included. The repertoire consists of about 23,000 clones, with 75% to 95% occurring once and the leading ten covering 18%. The sequencing sample was made of peripheral blood. The receptors derive from a human donor in a cohort sampled during active COVID-19. Each CDR3 is given with its conserved first and last residue. Each record gives: clone size, D gene, V gene, J gene, CDR3 DNA, CDR3 protein. A D gene is named only where the DNA matches it firmly. Only some rows state a clone size, as once, few, many or a class for expanded clones.

abundance: .; d_gene: .; v_gene: TRBV6-6; j_gene: TRBJ1-1; CDR3nt: TGTGCCAGCACCCAGGGGATCGACACTGAAGCTTTCTTT; CDR3aa: CASTQGIDTEAFF
abundance: once; d_gene: .; v_gene: TRBV9; j_gene: TRBJ1-3; CDR3nt: TGTGCCAGCAGCGTAAGCGTCCGGGAATCTGGAAACACCATATATTTT; CDR3aa: CASSVSVRESGNTIYF
abundance: .; d_gene: .; v_gene: TRBV11-3; j_gene: TRBJ2-5; CDR3nt: TGTGCCAGCAGCTTAGACGCAAGCTTGGTGGAGACCCAGTACTTC; CDR3aa: CASSLDASLVETQYF
abundance: .; d_gene: TRBD1; v_gene: TRBV24-1; j_gene: TRBJ2-2; CDR3nt: TGTGCCACCAGTGACCACGACAGGGAGACCGGGGAGCTGTTTTTT; CDR3aa: CATSDHDRETGELFF
abundance: .; d_gene: TRBD1; v_gene: TRBV11-2; j_gene: TRBJ2-7; CDR3nt: TGTGCCAGCAGCTCCGGACAGGGAGTCTACGAGCAGTACTTC; CDR3aa: CASSSGQGVYEQYF
abundance: .; d_gene: .; v_gene: TRBV5-1; j_gene: TRBJ2-5; CDR3nt: TGCGCCAGCAGCTTGGCCGCGGGCCCCCCGGAGACCCAGTACTTC; CDR3aa: CASSLAAGPPETQYF
abundance: .; d_gene: .; v_gene: TRBV9; j_gene: TRBJ2-1; CDR3nt: TGTGCCAGCAGCGGCCGGGACACAGTTTACAATGAGCAGTTCTTC; CDR3aa: CASSGRDTVYNEQFF
abundance: .; d_gene: .; v_gene: TRBV4-2; j_gene: TRBJ2-1; CDR3nt: TGTGCCAGCAGCCAAGAGCCGGAGTCCTACAATGAGCAGTTCTTC; CDR3aa: CASSQEPESYNEQFF
abundance: .; d_gene: .; v_gene: TRBV2; j_gene: TRBJ1-3; CDR3nt: TGTGCCAGCACTGACAGTAAAAACACCATATATTTT; CDR3aa: CASTDSKNTIYF
abundance: .; d_gene: .; v_gene: TRBV6-1; j_gene: TRBJ1-1; CDR3nt: TGTGCCAGCAGCGAAGTTGCCCCAGGGAACACTGAAGCTTTCTTT; CDR3aa: CASSEVAPGNTEAFF
abundance: .; d_gene: TRBD1; v_gene: TRBV6-5; j_gene: TRBJ1-2; CDR3nt: TGTGCCAGCAGCCTCGACAGGGATTACGTAGGTGGCTACACCTTC; CDR3aa: CASSLDRDYVGGYTF
abundance: .; d_gene: TRBD2; v_gene: TRBV19; j_gene: TRBJ2-1; CDR3nt: TGTGCCAGTAGTATAAGCGGAGCGGGGGGTTACAATGAGCAGTTCTTC; CDR3aa: CASSISGAGGYNEQFF
abundance: .; d_gene: .; v_gene: TRBV6-5; j_gene: TRBJ2-3; CDR3nt: TGTGCCAGCAGTTACTCGCAGTTCACAGATACGCAGTATTTT; CDR3aa: CASSYSQFTDTQYF
abundance: .; d_gene: .; v_gene: TRBV4-1; j_gene: TRBJ2-3; CDR3nt: TGCGCCAGCAGCCACCCAGGGGCCCGGGGCACAGATACGCAGTATTTT; CDR3aa: CASSHPGARGTDTQYF
abundance: .; d_gene: TRBD1; v_gene: TRBV2; j_gene: TRBJ1-6; CDR3nt: TGTGCCAGCAGCTCCTATCGGGACAGGCCTTCGAGTTCACCCCTCCACTTT; CDR3aa: CASSSYRDRPSSSPLHF
abundance: .; d_gene: .; v_gene: TRBV15; j_gene: TRBJ1-1; CDR3nt: TGTGCCACCAGCAGTGGCAGGGATGAGGCTTTCTTT; CDR3aa: CATSSGRDEAFF
abundance: few; d_gene: .; v_gene: TRBV10-3; j_gene: TRBJ2-7; CDR3nt: TGTGCCATCAGTGATGGCGGAGGGGACGAGCAGTACTTC; CDR3aa: CAISDGGGDEQYF